This T cell receptor beta chain was found in a study of spatial heterogeneity in lung cancer. About the study: Patients with untreated early-stage non-small cell lung cancer, numbering 72, were the donors. The average count in raw reads for each unique TCR and UMI combination exceeded nine appearances.

Comments on this clonotype: Its antigen is undetermined.

Time point noted: blood at routine non-recurrence follow-up after resection. From tumor, nontumor lung or frozen PBMC, whole RNA was taken unsorted for sequencing. A unique molecular identifier was attached to every TCR cDNA molecule. TCRdb re-called the 5' RACE reads with MiXCR, one entry per CDR3 protein. The sample contains about 120,000 distinct CDR3 sequences, about 12% of which appear only once. The study, taken as a whole, reports: Expanded tumor TCRs that were ubiquitous appeared in blood more at resection than follow-up.

The CDR3 totals 13 residues. Germline CDR1 reads MNHEY; CDR2 reads SVGEGT. Trimming took 0 bases from V and 8 from J, leaving 10 bases between them. The chain recombines TRBV6-2 or TRBV6-3 with TRBJ1-1; maybe TRBD1 (5 bases). The source is a male donor with early-stage non-small cell lung cancer. The source was PBMCs, collected at follow-up. CDR3 protein: CASSYSVQGEAFF. CDR3 DNA sequence: TGTGCCAGCAGTTACTCGGTCCAGGGCGAAGCTTTCTTT.